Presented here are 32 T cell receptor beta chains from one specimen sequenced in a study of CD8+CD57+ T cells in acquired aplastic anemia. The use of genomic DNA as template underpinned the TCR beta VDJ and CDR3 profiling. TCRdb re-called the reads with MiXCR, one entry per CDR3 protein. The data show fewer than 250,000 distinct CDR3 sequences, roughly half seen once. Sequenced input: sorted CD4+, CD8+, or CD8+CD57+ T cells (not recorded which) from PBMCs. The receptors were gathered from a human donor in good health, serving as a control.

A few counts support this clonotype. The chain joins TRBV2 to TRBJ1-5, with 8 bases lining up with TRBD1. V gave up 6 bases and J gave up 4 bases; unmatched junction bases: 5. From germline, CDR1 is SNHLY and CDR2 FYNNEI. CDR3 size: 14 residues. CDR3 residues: CASRGDRGNQPQHF. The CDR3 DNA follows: TGTGCCAGCAGGGGAGACAGGGGTAATCAGCCCCAGCATTTT.

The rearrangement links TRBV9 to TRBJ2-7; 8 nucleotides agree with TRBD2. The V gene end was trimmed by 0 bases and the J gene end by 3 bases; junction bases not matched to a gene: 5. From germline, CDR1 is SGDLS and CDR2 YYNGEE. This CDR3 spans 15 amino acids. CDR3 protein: CASSVDGTRHYEQYF. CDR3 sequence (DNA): TGTGCCAGCAGCGTAGACGGGACTAGGCACTACGAGCAGTACTTC.

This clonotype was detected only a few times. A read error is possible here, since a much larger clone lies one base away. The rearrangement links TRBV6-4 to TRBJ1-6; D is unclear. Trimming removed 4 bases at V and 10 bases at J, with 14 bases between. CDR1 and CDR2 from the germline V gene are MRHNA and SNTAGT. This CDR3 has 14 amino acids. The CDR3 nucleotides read TGTGCCAGCAGTGGAGGAATGCTGGGCTCACCCCTCCACTTT. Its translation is CASSGGMLGSPLHF.

The CDR3 here is CASSESGAGGYGYTF. DNA for the CDR3: TGCGCCAGCAGTGAGTCAGGGGCAGGAGGTTATGGCTACACCTTC. The chain carries TRBV10-2 and TRBJ1-2; maybe TRBD1 (5 bases). V lost 0 bases to trimming and J lost 5 bases, with 13 bases between them. CDR1 WSHSY and CDR2 SAAADI come from the germline V gene. The CDR3 is made up of 15 amino acids.

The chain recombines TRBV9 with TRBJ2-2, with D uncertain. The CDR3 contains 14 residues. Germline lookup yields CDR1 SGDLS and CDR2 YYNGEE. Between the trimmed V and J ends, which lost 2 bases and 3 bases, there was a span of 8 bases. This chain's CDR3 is CASSVGRYTGELFF. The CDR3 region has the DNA TGTGCCAGCAGCGTTGGAAGATACACCGGGGAGCTGTTTTTT.

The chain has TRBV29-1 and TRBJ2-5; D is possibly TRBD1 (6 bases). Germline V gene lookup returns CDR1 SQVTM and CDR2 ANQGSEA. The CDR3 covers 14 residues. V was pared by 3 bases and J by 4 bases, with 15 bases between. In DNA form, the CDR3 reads TGCAGCGTTGAGGGGGACATCCCTGGAGAGACCCAGTACTTC. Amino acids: CSVEGDIPGETQYF.

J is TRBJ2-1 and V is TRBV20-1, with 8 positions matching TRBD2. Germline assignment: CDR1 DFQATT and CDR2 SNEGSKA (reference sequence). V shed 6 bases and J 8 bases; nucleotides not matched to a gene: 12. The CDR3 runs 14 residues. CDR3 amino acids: CSAPYGGGVDEQFF. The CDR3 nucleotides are TGCAGTGCCCCGTACGGGGGGGGCGTAGATGAGCAGTTCTTC.

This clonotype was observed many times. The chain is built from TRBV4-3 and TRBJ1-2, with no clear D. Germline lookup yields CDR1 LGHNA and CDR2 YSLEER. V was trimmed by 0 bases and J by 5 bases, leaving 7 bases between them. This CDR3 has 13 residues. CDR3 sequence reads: CASSQEGPYGYTF. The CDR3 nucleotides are TGCGCCAGCAGCCAAGAGGGCCCGTATGGCTACACCTTC.

CDR3 protein: CAISEFQGGGVPNTGELFF. CDR3 DNA sequence: TGTGCCATCAGTGAGTTCCAGGGTGGGGGGGTCCCAAACACCGGGGAGCTGTTTTTT. V usage is TRBV10-3 and J usage is TRBJ2-2; 7 bases are a match to TRBD2. V lost 1 base, J lost 2 bases, and 13 bases stayed unmatched. Per germline, CDR1 ENHRY and CDR2 SYGVKD. The CDR3 sequence is 19 residues long.

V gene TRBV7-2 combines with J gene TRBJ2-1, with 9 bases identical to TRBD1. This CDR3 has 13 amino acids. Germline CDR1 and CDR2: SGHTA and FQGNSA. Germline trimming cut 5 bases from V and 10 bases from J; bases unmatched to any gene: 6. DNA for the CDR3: TGTGCCAGCAGCCACAGGGACAGGGTCGAGCAGTTCTTC. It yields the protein CASSHRDRVEQFF.

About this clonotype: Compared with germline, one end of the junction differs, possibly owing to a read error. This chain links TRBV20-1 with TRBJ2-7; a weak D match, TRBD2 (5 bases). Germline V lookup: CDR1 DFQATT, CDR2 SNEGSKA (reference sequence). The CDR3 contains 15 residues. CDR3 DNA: TGCAGTACTAGAACTAGGATTCGGTTTTCCTACGAGCAGTACTTC. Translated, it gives CSTRTRIRFSYEQYF.

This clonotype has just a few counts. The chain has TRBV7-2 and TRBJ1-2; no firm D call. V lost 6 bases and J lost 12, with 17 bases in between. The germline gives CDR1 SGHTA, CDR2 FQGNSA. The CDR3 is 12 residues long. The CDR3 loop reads CASSSIGSGNTF. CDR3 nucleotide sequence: TGTGCCAGCAGTTCCATTGGCTCTGGAAACACCTTC.

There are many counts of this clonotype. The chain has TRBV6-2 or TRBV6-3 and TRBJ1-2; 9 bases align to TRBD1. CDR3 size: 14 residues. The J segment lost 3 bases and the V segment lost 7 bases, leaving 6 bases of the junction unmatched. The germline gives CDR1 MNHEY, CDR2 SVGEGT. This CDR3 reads CASIRDRADYGYTF. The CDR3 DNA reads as TGTGCCAGCATTAGGGACAGGGCGGACTATGGCTACACCTTC.

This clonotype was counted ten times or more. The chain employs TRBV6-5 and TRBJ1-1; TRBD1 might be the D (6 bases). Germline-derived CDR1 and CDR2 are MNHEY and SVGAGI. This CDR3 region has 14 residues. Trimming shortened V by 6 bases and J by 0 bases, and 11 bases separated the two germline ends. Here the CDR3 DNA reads TGTGCCAGCAGATACGGGACACTGAACACTGAAGCTTTCTTT. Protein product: CASRYGTLNTEAFF.

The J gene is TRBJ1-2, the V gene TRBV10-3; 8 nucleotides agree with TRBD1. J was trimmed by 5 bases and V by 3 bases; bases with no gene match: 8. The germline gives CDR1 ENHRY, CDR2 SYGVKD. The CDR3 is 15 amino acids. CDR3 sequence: CAISDSGQVTYGYTF. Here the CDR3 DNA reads TGTGCCATCAGTGACTCGGGACAGGTGACTTATGGCTACACCTTC.

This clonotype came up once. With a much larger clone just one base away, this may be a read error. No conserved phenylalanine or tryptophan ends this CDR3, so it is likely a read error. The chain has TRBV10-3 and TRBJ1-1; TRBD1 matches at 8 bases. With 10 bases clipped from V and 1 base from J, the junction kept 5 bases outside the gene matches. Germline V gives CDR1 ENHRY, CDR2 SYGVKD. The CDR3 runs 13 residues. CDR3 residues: CATVGTGNTEAFS. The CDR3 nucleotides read TGTGCCACCGTTGGGACAGGGAACACTGAAGCTTTCTCT.

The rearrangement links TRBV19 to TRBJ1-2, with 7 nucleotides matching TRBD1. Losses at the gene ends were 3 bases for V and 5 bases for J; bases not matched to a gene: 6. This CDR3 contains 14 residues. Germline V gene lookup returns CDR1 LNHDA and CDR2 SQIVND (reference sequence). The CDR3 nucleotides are TGTGCCAGTAGTATCGTGGGACAGCCTTATGGCTACACCTTC. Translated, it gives CASSIVGQPYGYTF. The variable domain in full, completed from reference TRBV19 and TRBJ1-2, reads DGGITQSPKYLFRKEGQNVTLSCEQNLNHDAMYWYRQDPGQGLRLIYYSQIVNDFQKGDIAEGYSVSREKKESFPLTVTSAQKNPTAFYLCASSIVGQPYGYTFGSGTRLTVV.

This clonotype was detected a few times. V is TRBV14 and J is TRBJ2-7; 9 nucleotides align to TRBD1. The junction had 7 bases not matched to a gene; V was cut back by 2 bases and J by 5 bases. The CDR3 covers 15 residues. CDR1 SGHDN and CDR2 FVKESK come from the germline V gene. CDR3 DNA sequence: TGTGCCAGCAGCCAACTACCGGGACAGGGCAACGAGCAGTACTTC. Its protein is CASSQLPGQGNEQYF. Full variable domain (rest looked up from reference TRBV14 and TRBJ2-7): EAGVTQFPSHSVIEKGQTVTLRCDPISGHDNLYWYRRVMGKEIKFLLHFVKESKQDESGMPNNRFLAERTGGTYSTLKVQPAELEDSGVYFCASSQLPGQGNEQYFGPGTRLTVT.

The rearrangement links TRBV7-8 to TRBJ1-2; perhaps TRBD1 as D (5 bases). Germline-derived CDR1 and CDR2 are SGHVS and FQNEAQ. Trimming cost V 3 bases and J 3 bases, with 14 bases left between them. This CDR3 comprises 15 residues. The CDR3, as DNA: TGTGCCAGCAGCTTGGGGGTACACATTGACTATGGCTACACCTTC. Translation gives CASSLGVHIDYGYTF.

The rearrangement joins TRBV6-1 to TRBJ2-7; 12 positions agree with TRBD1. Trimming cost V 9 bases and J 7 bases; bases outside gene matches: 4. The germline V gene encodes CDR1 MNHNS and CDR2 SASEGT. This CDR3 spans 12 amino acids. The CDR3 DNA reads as TGTGCCAGGGGACAGGGGGCCGGTGAGCAGTACTTC. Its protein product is CARGQGAGEQYF.

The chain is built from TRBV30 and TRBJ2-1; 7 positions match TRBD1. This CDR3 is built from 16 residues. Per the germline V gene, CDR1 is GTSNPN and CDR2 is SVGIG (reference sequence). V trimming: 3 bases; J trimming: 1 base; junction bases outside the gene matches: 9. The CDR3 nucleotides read TGTGCCTGGAGGGGGCCCGGGACAGAATCCTACAATGAGCAGTTCTTC. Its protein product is CAWRGPGTESYNEQFF. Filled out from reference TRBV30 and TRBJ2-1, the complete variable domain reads SQTIHQWPATLVQPVGSPLSLECTVEGTSNPNLYWYRQAAGRGLQLLFYSVGIGQISSEVPQNLSASRPQDRQFILSSKKLLLSDSGFYLCAWRGPGTESYNEQFFGPGTRLTVL.

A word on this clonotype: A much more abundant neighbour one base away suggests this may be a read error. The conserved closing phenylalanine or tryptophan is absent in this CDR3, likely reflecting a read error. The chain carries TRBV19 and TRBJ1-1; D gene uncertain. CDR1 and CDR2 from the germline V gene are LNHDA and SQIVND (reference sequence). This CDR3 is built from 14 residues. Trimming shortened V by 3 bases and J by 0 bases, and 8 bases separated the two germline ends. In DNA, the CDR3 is TGTGCCAGTAGTATTAACAGTCTGAACACTGAAGCTTTCTCT. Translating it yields CASSINSLNTEAFS.

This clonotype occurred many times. The CDR3 here is CASRKRGTSGEKLFF. CDR3 DNA: TGTGCCAGTAGGAAAAGAGGGACAAGCGGTGAAAAACTGTTTTTT. The chain combines TRBV19 with TRBJ1-4; tentatively, D is TRBD1 (6 bases). V was shortened by 6 bases and J by 7 bases, with 18 bases between the two germline ends. CDR1 and CDR2 from the germline V gene are LNHDA and SQIVND (reference sequence). This CDR3 contains 15 residues.

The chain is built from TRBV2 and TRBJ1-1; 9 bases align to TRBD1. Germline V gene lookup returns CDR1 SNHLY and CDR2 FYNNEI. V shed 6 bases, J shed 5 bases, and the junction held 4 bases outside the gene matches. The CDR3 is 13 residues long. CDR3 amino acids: CASSAGTGTEAFF. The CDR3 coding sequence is TGTGCCAGCAGCGCTGGGACAGGGACTGAAGCTTTCTTT.

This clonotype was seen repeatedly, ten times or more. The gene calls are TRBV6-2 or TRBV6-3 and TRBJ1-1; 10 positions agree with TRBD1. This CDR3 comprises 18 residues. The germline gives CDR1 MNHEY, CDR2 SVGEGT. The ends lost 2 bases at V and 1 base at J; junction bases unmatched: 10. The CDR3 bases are TGTGCCAGCAGTTACGTCCGGACAGGGGGGAGGTGGAACACTGAAGCTTTCTTT. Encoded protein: CASSYVRTGGRWNTEAFF.

CDR3 region: CASSPQGQGNYGYTF. The CDR3 nucleotides are TGTGCCAGCAGCCCCCAGGGACAGGGGAACTATGGCTACACCTTC. V and J are TRBV9 and TRBJ1-2; 10 nucleotides line up with TRBD1. The V segment lost 4 bases and the J segment 2 bases; nucleotides outside the gene matches: 5. Germline V gene lookup returns CDR1 SGDLS and CDR2 YYNGEE. This CDR3 is 15 amino acids long.

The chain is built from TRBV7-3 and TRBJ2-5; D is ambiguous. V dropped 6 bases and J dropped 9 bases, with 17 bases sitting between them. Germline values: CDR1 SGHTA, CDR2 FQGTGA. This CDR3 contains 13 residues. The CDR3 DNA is TGTGCCAGCAGTCTTTGTAGCAATCAGCCCCAGTACTTC. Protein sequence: CASSLCSNQPQYF.

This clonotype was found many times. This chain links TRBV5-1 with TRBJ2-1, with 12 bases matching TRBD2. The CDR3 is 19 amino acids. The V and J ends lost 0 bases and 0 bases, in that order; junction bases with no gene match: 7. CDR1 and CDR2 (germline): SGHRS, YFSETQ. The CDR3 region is CASSLGLAGGAGSYNEQFF. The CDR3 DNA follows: TGCGCCAGCAGCTTGGGCCTAGCGGGGGGGGCGGGCTCCTACAATGAGCAGTTCTTC. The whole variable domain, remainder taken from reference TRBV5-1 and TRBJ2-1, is KAGVTQTPRYLIKTRGQQVTLSCSPISGHRSVSWYQQTPGQGLQFLFEYFSETQRNKGNFPGRFSGRQFSNSRSEMNVSTLELGDSALYLCASSLGLAGGAGSYNEQFFGPGTRLTVL.

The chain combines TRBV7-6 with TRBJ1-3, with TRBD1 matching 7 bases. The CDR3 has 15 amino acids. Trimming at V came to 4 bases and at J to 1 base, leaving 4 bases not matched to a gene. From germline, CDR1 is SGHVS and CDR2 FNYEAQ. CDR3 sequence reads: CASSSQGESGNTIYF. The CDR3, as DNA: TGTGCCAGCAGCTCGCAGGGGGAATCTGGAAACACCATATATTTT.

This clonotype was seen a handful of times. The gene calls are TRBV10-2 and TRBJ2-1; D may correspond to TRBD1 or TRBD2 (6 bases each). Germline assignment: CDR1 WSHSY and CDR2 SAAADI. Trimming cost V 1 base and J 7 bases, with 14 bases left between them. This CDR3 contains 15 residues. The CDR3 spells CASSEYRGASNEQFF. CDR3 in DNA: TGCGCCAGCAGTGAGTATAGGGGGGCATCGAATGAGCAGTTCTTC.

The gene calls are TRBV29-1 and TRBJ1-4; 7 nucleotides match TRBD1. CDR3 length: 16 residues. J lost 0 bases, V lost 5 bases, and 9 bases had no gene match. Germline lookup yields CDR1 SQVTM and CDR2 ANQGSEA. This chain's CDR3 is CSVTRGSRSTNEKLFF. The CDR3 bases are TGCAGCGTTACCAGGGGGTCGAGGTCAACTAATGAAAAACTGTTTTTT. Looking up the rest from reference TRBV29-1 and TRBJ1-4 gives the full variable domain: SAVISQKPSRDICQRGTSLTIQCQVDSQVTMMFWYRQQPGQSLTLIATANQGSEATYESGFVIDKFPISRPNLTFSTLTVSNMSPEDSSIYLCSVTRGSRSTNEKLFFGSGTQLSVL.

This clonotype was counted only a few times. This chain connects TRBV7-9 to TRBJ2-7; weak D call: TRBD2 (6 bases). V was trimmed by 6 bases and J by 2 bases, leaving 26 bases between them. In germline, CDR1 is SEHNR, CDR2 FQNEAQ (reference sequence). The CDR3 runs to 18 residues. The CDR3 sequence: CASSYPTQASGGTYEQYF. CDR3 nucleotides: TGTGCCAGCAGTTACCCCACCCAGGCATCCGGAGGGACCTACGAGCAGTACTTC.